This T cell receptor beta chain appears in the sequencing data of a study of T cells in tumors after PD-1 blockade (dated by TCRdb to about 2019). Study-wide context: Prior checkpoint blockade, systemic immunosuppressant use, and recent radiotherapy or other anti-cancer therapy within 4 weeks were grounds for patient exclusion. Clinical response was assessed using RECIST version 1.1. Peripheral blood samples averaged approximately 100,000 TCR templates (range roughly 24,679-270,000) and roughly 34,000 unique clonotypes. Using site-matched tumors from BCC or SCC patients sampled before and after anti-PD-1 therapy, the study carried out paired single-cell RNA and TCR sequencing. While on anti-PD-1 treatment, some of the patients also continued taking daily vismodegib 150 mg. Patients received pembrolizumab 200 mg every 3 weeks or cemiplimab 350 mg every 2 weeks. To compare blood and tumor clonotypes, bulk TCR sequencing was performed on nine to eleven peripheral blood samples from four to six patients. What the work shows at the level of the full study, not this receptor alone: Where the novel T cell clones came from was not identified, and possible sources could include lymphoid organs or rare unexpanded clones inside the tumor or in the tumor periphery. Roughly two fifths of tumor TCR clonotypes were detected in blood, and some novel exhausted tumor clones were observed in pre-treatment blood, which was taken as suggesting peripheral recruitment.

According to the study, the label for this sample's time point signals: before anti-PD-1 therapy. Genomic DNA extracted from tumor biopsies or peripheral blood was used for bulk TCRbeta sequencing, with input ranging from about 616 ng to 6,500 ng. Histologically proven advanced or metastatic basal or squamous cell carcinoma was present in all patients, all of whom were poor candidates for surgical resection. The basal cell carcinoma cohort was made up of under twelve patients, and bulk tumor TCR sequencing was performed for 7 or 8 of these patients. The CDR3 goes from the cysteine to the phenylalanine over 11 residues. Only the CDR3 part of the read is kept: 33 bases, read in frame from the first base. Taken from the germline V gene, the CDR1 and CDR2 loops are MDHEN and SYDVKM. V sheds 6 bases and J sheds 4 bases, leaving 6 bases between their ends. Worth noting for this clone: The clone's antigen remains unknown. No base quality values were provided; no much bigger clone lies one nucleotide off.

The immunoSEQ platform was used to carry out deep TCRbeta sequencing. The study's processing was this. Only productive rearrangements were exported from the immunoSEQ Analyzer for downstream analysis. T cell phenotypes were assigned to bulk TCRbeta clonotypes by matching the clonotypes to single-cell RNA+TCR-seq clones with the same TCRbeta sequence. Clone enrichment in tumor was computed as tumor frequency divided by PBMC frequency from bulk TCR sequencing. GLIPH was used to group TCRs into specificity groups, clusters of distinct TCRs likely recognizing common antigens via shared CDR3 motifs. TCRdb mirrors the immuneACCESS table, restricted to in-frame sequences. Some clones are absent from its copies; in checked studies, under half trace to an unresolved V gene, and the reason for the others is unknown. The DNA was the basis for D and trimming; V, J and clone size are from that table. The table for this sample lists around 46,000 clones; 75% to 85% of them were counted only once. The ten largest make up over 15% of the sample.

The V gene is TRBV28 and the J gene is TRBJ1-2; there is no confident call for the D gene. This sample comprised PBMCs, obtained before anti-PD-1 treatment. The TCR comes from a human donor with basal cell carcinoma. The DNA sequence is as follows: TGTGCCAGCAGCGGGCTCTATGGCTACACCTTC. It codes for CASSGLYGYTF.